These 31 T cell receptor beta chains share one sample of origin, sequenced in a study of blood T cells in healthy people across ages. Through a sample-barcoded 5' primer and a J-beta primer mix, a second PCR was run for roughly 6 to 11 cycles. TCRdb reanalysed the 5' RACE reads using MiXCR and keeps one entry per CDR3 protein. Of hundreds of thousands of distinct CDR3 sequences detected, roughly 41% appear once; the ten largest clones hold 30%. The sample consisted of blood. These receptors came from a man older than 75 in good health.

With respect to this clonotype: A junction end diverges from the germline sequence, so it may reflect a read error. This chain connects TRBV11-1 to TRBJ2-1; D perhaps matches TRBD2 (5 bases). The CDR3 consists of 16 residues. Germline V CDR1 and CDR2: SGHAT, FQDESV (reference sequence). In DNA, the CDR3 is TGCGCCAGCAACTCCAGCAGTTTTCGGGGTTACAATGAGCAGTTCTTC. This codes for CASNSSSFRGYNEQFF.

V gene TRBV27 combines with J gene TRBJ2-1, with D possibly matching TRBD1 (7 bases). Germline-derived CDR1 and CDR2 are MNHEY and SMNVEV (reference sequence). This CDR3 is 12 amino acids long. V was shortened by 7 bases and J by 7 bases, with 11 bases between the two germline ends. Here the CDR3 DNA reads TGTGCCAGCACCGCAGGGGGGAATGAGCAGTTCTTC. Protein sequence: CASTAGGNEQFF.

This clonotype has a single count. The rearrangement uses TRBV18 and TRBJ2-3; possibly TRBD1 or TRBD2 for D (7 bases each). The CDR3 is made up of 16 amino acids. The V and J ends lost 3 bases and 1 base respectively, with 14 bases between them. Germline loops: CDR1 KGHSH, CDR2 LQKENI. The CDR3: CASSPLRGGGTDTQYF. The CDR3 nucleotides read TGTGCCAGCTCACCCCTCAGGGGGGGTGGCACAGATACGCAGTATTTT.

This clonotype came up a few times. The genes are TRBV5-1 and TRBJ1-6, with 8 bases lining up with TRBD1. CDR1 SGHRS and CDR2 YFSETQ come from the germline V gene. The CDR3 runs 14 residues. The trim removed 4 bases at V and 10 bases at J, leaving 7 bases unmatched. The CDR3, as DNA: TGCGCCAGCAGCAAGGGACAGGTCGGCTCACCCCTCCACTTT. Protein sequence: CASSKGQVGSPLHF.

The gene calls are TRBV9 and TRBJ1-5; D ambiguous. Germline V gene sequence: CDR1 SGDLS, CDR2 YYNGEE. The CDR3 consists of 15 residues. Trimming shortened V by 0 bases and J by 0 bases, and 7 bases separated the two germline ends. CDR3: CASSVGDISNQPQHF. In DNA form, the CDR3 reads TGTGCCAGCAGCGTAGGCGACATTAGCAATCAGCCCCAGCATTTT.

The chain recombines TRBV11-2 with TRBJ2-7; D tentatively fits TRBD1 or TRBD2 (6 bases each). The V end was cut by 1 base, the J end by 3 bases, with 13 bases between. CDR3 length equals 15 residues. Germline-derived CDR1 and CDR2 are SGHAT and FQNNGV. CDR3 DNA sequence: TGTGCCAGCAGCTTAGTTTTCAAGGGGGGCTACGAGCAGTACTTC. Its translation is CASSLVFKGGYEQYF.

The rearrangement joins TRBV6-5 to TRBJ2-7; 9 bases align to TRBD2. The V and J ends lost 10 bases and 1 base, in that order; junction bases with no gene match: 14. Germline loops: CDR1 MNHEY, CDR2 SVGAGI. The CDR3 is 16 residues long. The CDR3 sequence: CATRRGSGSSSYEQYF. CDR3 nucleotides: TGTGCCACTCGCCGGGGTAGCGGGAGTTCTTCCTACGAGCAGTACTTC.

The chain is built from TRBV27 and TRBJ2-2; D is perhaps TRBD2 (5 bases). The CDR3 consists of 19 residues. Trimming left V 2 bases short and J 4 bases short, with 23 bases between. Germline V lookup: CDR1 MNHEY, CDR2 SMNVEV (reference sequence). The DNA of the CDR3 is TGTGCCAGCAGTTTAATCCGGGGATCCCTTTCTGGACGCACCGGGGAGCTGTTTTTT. Its translation: CASSLIRGSLSGRTGELFF.

The chain uses TRBV2 and TRBJ1-1; D gene uncertain. V was clipped by 1 base and J by 0 bases, with 12 bases between them. This CDR3 has 16 amino acids. CDR1 and CDR2 from the germline V gene are SNHLY and FYNNEI. The CDR3 region has the DNA TGTGCCAGCAGTGAAGGTCTTGGGCAGATGAACACTGAAGCTTTCTTT. Translating it yields CASSEGLGQMNTEAFF.

The rearrangement links TRBV20-1 to TRBJ1-1, with D unresolved. This CDR3 has 15 amino acids. CDR1 DFQATT and CDR2 SNEGSKA come from the germline V gene (reference sequence). V lost 0 bases and J 7 bases, leaving 18 bases between the germline ends. The CDR3 loop is CSARDFTLQGREAFF. CDR3 bases: TGCAGTGCTAGAGATTTTACCCTCCAAGGGCGTGAAGCTTTCTTT.

V and J are TRBV7-2 and TRBJ1-3, with D unclear. V lost 3 bases, J lost 4 bases, and 13 bases lay in between. Germline-derived CDR1 and CDR2 are SGHTA and FQGNSA. The CDR3 contains 15 residues. In DNA, the CDR3 is TGTGCCAGCAGCTTTTGGGGAGTTTCGGGAAACACCATATATTTT. It specifies CASSFWGVSGNTIYF.

V and J are TRBV7-9 and TRBJ2-5; either TRBD1 or TRBD2 may supply D (6 bases each). The V gene's germline CDR1 is SEHNR and CDR2 FQNEAQ (reference sequence). The V end lost 3 bases, the J end lost 5 bases, and 16 bases lay between the germline ends. The length of the CDR3 is 15 residues. The CDR3 loop reads CASSLEGVHGETQYF. The CDR3, as DNA: TGTGCCAGCAGCTTGGAGGGGGTTCATGGGGAGACCCAGTACTTC. Based on the CDR3 plus reference TRBV7-9 and TRBJ2-5, the full variable domain is DTGVSQNPRHKITKRGQNVTFRCDPISEHNRLYWYRQTLGQGPEFLTYFQNEAQLEKSRLLSDRFSAERPKGSFSTLEIQRTEQGDSAMYLCASSLEGVHGETQYFGPGTRLLVL.

This chain links TRBV25-1 with TRBJ1-2; possibly TRBD1 for D (6 bases). Germline V gene data show CDR1 as MGHDK and CDR2 as SYGVNS. V gave up 5 bases and J gave up 7 bases, with 20 bases separating them. The CDR3 runs to 15 residues. This CDR3 is CASSTRQAALAGYTF. CDR3 in DNA: TGTGCCAGCAGTACTCGACAGGCCGCCTTGGCTGGCTACACCTTC.

This clonotype was seen many times. The chain uses TRBV5-1 and TRBJ2-3; D is unresolved. The CDR3 length is 17 residues. V was shortened by 5 bases and J by 0 bases, with 19 bases between the two germline ends. Germline CDR1 SGHRS, CDR2 YFSETQ. CDR3 in DNA: TGCGCCAGCAGTTACCGGGCGAGCATGTCTAGCACAGATACGCAGTATTTT. The encoded protein is CASSYRASMSSTDTQYF. Together with reference TRBV5-1 and TRBJ2-3, the CDR3 gives the full variable domain: KAGVTQTPRYLIKTRGQQVTLSCSPISGHRSVSWYQQTPGQGLQFLFEYFSETQRNKGNFPGRFSGRQFSNSRSEMNVSTLELGDSALYLCASSYRASMSSTDTQYFGPGTRLTVL.

This clonotype appeared a few times. CDR3 in DNA: TGCGCCAGCAGCCAAGATTCAACAGGCAGTATTGTGGAGCAGTACTTC. It translates to CASSQDSTGSIVEQYF. The chain combines TRBV4-1 with TRBJ2-7; possibly TRBD1 for D (5 bases). From germline, CDR1 is MGHRA and CDR2 YSYEKL. Trimming left V 0 bases short and J 7 bases short, with 19 bases between. The CDR3 totals 16 residues.

This clonotype was counted many times. This chain uses TRBV4-2 with TRBJ2-5, with D maybe TRBD1 (6 bases). Trimming pared 1 base from V and 5 bases from J, leaving 14 bases between. This CDR3 comprises 15 residues. CDR1 and CDR2 from the germline V gene are LGHNA and YNFKEQ. This chain's CDR3 is CASSQVAGQGETQYF. The DNA for the CDR3 is TGTGCCAGCAGCCAAGTCGCGGGTCAGGGGGAGACCCAGTACTTC.

This sequence joins TRBV9 and TRBJ2-5; 12 nucleotides align to TRBD2. The ends lost 4 bases at V and 5 bases at J; junction bases unmatched: 9. The CDR3 contains 16 residues. Germline V gene data show CDR1 as SGDLS and CDR2 as YYNGEE. Here the CDR3 DNA reads TGTGCCAGCAGCACATGGACTAGCGGGGCCAGGGAGACCCAGTACTTC. Encoded protein: CASSTWTSGARETQYF.

This chain uses TRBV2 with TRBJ2-2, with D possibly matching TRBD1 (6 bases). The CDR3 runs 15 residues. CDR1 and CDR2 (germline): SNHLY, FYNNEI. Trimming took off 3 bases at V and 4 bases at J, with 12 bases between the two ends. The CDR3 sequence: CASSEDRRTTGELFF. Written as DNA, the CDR3 is TGTGCCAGCAGTGAGGACAGACGGACCACCGGGGAGCTGTTTTTT.

The V call is TRBV20-1, the J call TRBJ2-5, with D perhaps given as TRBD1 or TRBD2 (5 bases each). There are 12 residues in the CDR3. The germline gives CDR1 DFQATT, CDR2 SNEGSKA (reference sequence). Here the CDR3 reads CSADGGQETQYF. The CDR3 DNA reads TGCAGCGCCGATGGGGGACAAGAGACCCAGTACTTC.

This clonotype has only a few counts. The chain recombines TRBV7-2 with TRBJ2-1; 11 bases align to TRBD2. There are 16 residues in the CDR3. The germline V gene has CDR1 SGHTA and CDR2 FQGNSA. With V trimmed by 3 bases and J by 6 bases, 7 bases remained unmatched. CDR3 protein: CASSFVGTSGTNEQFF. Written as DNA, the CDR3 is TGTGCCAGCAGCTTCGTCGGGACTAGCGGTACCAATGAGCAGTTCTTC.

A word on this clonotype: It may be a read error: a sequence one base away is much more abundant. The chain uses TRBV27 and TRBJ2-3; D call uncertain. V lost 6 bases and J 0 bases, leaving 13 bases between the germline ends. This CDR3 has 15 residues. Germline assignment: CDR1 MNHEY and CDR2 SMNVEV (reference sequence). The CDR3: CASRGFAPSTDTQYF. CDR3 DNA: TGTGCCAGCAGGGGGTTTGCCCCTAGCACAGATACGCAGTATTTT.

In DNA form, the CDR3 reads TGTGCCAGCATGAGGCAGGGGCTTACGGCCAAAAACATTCAGTACTTC. Its protein is CASMRQGLTAKNIQYF. This chain connects TRBV6-2 or TRBV6-3 to TRBJ2-4, with a possible D match to TRBD1 (6 bases). V shed 7 bases and J shed 1 base, with 17 bases lying between them. CDR1 MNHEY and CDR2 SVGEGT come from the germline V gene. This CDR3 is 16 amino acids long.

This clonotype was detected ten times or more. The chain's CDR3 is CASSLVSRVDETQYF. The CDR3 DNA reads TGTGCCAGCAGCTTAGTAAGCAGGGTAGACGAGACCCAGTACTTC. The chain uses TRBV7-2 and TRBJ2-5; possible D gene TRBD1, 5 bases. V lost 1 base, J lost 5 bases, and 14 bases lay in between. Germline CDR1 and CDR2: SGHTA and FQGNSA. The CDR3 runs 15 residues.

V is TRBV20-1 and J is TRBJ1-2; 10 bases fit TRBD1. The CDR3 runs 15 residues. CDR1 and CDR2 from the germline V gene are DFQATT and SNEGSKA (reference sequence). V lost 0 bases, J lost 8 bases, and 9 bases stayed unmatched. DNA of the CDR3: TGCAGTGCTAGAGATAACGACAGGGGGCTTGGGGGCTACACCTTC. This codes for CSARDNDRGLGGYTF.

The rearrangement uses TRBV12-5 and TRBJ2-7; D remains unclear. The CDR3 has 13 amino acids. Germline V CDR1 and CDR2: LGHNT, FRNRAP. V was shortened by 6 bases and J by 7 bases, with 16 bases between the two germline ends. DNA for the CDR3: TGTGCTAGTGGCCACCCTCTGAGTAATGAGCAGTACTTC. Its translation: CASGHPLSNEQYF.

This clonotype came up a few times. The rearrangement uses TRBV20-1 and TRBJ1-6; D might be TRBD1 (5 bases). Germline CDR1 is DFQATT and CDR2 is SNEGSKA (reference sequence). Trimming pared 1 base from V and 8 bases from J, leaving 15 bases between. CDR3 length: 15 amino acids. CDR3 coding DNA: TGCAGTGCTAGAGGTGGCCAGGGCGGTTATTCACCCCTCCACTTT. Protein: CSARGGQGGYSPLHF.

CDR3 sequence reads: CASSPQVGTTDTQYF. The CDR3 DNA follows: TGTGCCAGCTCACCACAAGTGGGAACCACAGATACGCAGTATTTT. The J gene is TRBJ2-3, the V gene TRBV18; D is uncertain. V lost 1 base, J lost 2 bases, and 10 bases lay in between. The CDR3 runs to 15 residues. Germline assignment: CDR1 KGHSH and CDR2 LQKENI. Based on the CDR3 plus reference TRBV18 and TRBJ2-3, the full variable domain is NAGVMQNPRHLVRRRGQEARLRCSPMKGHSHVYWYRQLPEEGLKFMVYLQKENIIDESGMPKERFSAEFPKEGPSILRIQQVVRGDSAAYFCASSPQVGTTDTQYFGPGTRLTVL.

V and J are TRBV25-1 and TRBJ2-1; 8 nucleotides match TRBD2. CDR3 length equals 17 residues. V dropped 1 base and J dropped 2; count of bases not matched to a gene: 7. Germline values: CDR1 MGHDK, CDR2 SYGVNS. CDR3 sequence: CASSEWIRGGPYNEQFF. In DNA form, the CDR3 reads TGTGCCAGCAGTGAATGGATACGGGGGGGCCCCTACAATGAGCAGTTCTTC.

The chain joins TRBV6-2 or TRBV6-3 to TRBJ2-3; perhaps D is TRBD1 or TRBD2 (7 bases each). V gave up 8 bases and J gave up 8 bases, with 17 bases separating them. This CDR3 is 13 amino acids long. Germline V gene sequence: CDR1 MNHEY, CDR2 SVGEGT. The CDR3: CASASTGRGTQYF. CDR3 nucleotide sequence: TGTGCCAGCGCGTCGACAGGGAGGGGTACGCAGTATTTT.

The rearrangement joins TRBV7-2 to TRBJ2-1, with no clear D. The ends were cut back, 1 base at V and 8 bases at J, with 15 bases in the middle. Germline CDR1 reads SGHTA; CDR2 reads FQGNSA. This CDR3 has 15 residues. The CDR3 region has the DNA TGTGCCAGCAGCTTAGTGGCTCGACAAGGCGATGAGCAGTTCTTC. It translates to CASSLVARQGDEQFF.

The chain employs TRBV2 and TRBJ2-1; the match to TRBD1 covers 7 bases. Germline trimming cut 6 bases from V and 6 bases from J; bases unmatched to any gene: 5. Germline-derived CDR1 and CDR2 are SNHLY and FYNNEI. The CDR3 is made up of 13 amino acids. CDR3 region: CASRPRTGNEQFF. The CDR3, as DNA: TGTGCCAGCAGACCCAGGACAGGCAATGAGCAGTTCTTC.